This T cell receptor beta chain was obtained from a study of OX40 agonist ivuxolimab in advanced cancers. Study summary: A male proportion of 82.7% was recorded, with mean age roughly 60 years and range roughly 23 to 79.

As for this clone: Its antigen is undetermined.

The timepoints at which blood was sampled were baseline, cycle 4 day 1, and cycle 7 day 1. Whole-study findings and limits: Doses of 0.1 to 3.0 mg/kg were accompanied by clonal expansion of CD4+ and CD8+ blood T cells by week 6.

Trimming took 5 bases from V and 0 from J, leaving 17 bases between them. Germline lookup yields CDR1 SGHTA and CDR2 FQGNSA. The CDR3 extends over 16 amino acids. Clones were read by immunoSEQ multiplex PCR, and TCRdb kept only the in-frame ones, dropping some. The sample consists of approximately 26,000 clones, under 95% of them appearing once. The sample here was CD4+ or CD8+ T cells sorted from blood, taken in a trial of the OX40 agonist ivuxolimab. The chain combines TRBV7-2 with TRBJ2-7; tentative D call: TRBD2 (5 bases). The TCR was taken from an adult with an advanced solid tumor such as melanoma, head and neck, liver or kidney cancer. The CDR3 sequence: CASSPGMRQSSYEQYF. CDR3 bases: TGTGCCAGCAGCCCCGGGATGAGGCAGAGCTCCTACGAGCAGTACTTC.